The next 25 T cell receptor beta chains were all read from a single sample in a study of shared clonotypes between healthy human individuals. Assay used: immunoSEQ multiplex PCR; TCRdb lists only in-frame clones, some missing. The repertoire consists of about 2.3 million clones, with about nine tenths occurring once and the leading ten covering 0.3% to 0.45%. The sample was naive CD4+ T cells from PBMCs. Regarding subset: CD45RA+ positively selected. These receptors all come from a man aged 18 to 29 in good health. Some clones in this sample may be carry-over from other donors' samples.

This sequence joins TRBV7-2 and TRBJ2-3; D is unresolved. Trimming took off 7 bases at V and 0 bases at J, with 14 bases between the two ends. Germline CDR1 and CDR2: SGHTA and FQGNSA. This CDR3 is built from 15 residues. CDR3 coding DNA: TGTGCCAGCACCCCCCTACCCGCCAGCACAGATACGCAGTATTTT. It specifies CASTPLPASTDTQYF.

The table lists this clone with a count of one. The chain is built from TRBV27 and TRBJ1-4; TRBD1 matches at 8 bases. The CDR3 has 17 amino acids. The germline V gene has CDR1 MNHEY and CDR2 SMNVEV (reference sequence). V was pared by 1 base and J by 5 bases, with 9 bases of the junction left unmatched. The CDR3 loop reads CASSLLPNRGGNEKLFF. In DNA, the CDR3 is TGTGCCAGCAGTTTATTACCCAACAGGGGGGGGAATGAAAAACTGTTTTTT.

The CDR3 protein is CASSSPRTSGRRETQYF. The CDR3 nucleotides are TGTGCCAGCAGCTCCCCAAGGACTAGCGGGAGGAGGGAGACCCAGTACTTC. The chain recombines TRBV28 with TRBJ2-5; 14 nucleotides match TRBD2. The CDR3 sequence is 17 residues long. CDR1 MDHEN and CDR2 SYDVKM come from the germline V gene. Trimming cost V 6 bases and J 5 bases; bases outside gene matches: 11.

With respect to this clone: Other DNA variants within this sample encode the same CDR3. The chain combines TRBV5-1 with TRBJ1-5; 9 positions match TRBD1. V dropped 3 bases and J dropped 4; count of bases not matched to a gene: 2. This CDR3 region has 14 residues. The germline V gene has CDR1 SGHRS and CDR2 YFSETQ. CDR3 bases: TGCGCCAGCAGCTCTGGACAGGGGAATCAGCCCCAGCATTTT. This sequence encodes CASSSGQGNQPQHF.

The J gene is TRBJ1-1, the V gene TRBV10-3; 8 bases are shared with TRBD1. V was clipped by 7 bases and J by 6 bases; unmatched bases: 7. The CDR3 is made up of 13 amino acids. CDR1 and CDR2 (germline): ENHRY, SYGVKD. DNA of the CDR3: TGTGCCATCAATCAGGACAGGGAGTCTGAAGCTTTCTTT. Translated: CAINQDRESEAFF.

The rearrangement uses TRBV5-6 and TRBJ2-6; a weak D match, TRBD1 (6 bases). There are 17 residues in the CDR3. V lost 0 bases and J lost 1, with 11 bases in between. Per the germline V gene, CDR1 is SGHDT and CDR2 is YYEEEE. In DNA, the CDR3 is TGTGCCAGCAGCTTGGTGGCAGGGGTATCTGGGGCCAACGTCCTGACTTTC. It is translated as CASSLVAGVSGANVLTF. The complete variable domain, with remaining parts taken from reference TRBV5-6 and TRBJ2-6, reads DAGVTQSPTHLIKTRGQQVTLRCSPKSGHDTVSWYQQALGQGPQFIFQYYEEEERQRGNFPDRFSGHQFPNYSSELNVNALLLGDSALYLCASSLVAGVSGANVLTFGAGSRLTVL.

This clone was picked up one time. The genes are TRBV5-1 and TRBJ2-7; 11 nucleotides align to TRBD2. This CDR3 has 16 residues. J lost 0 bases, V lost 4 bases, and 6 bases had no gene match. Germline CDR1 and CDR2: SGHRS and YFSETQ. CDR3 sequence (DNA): TGCGCCAGCAGCCCGGGACTAGCGGATGGCTCCTACGAGCAGTACTTC. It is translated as CASSPGLADGSYEQYF.

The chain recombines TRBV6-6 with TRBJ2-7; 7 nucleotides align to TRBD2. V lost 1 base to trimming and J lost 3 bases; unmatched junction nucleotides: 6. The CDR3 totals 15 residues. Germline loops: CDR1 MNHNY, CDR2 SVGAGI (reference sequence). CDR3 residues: CASSYYSSGDYEQYF. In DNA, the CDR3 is TGTGCCAGCAGTTACTATTCTAGCGGAGACTACGAGCAGTACTTC.

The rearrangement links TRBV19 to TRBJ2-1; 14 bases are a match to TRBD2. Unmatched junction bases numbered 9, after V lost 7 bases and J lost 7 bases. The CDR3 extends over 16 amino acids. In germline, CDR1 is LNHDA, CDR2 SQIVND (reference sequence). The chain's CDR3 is CASKPPGLAGVNEQFF. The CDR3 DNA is TGTGCCAGTAAGCCGCCGGGACTAGCGGGAGTTAATGAGCAGTTCTTC.

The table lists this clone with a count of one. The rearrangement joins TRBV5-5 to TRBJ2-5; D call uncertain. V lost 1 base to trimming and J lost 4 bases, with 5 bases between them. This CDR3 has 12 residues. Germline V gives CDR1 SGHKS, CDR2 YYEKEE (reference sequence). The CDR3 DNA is TGTGCCAGCAGCTTGAGTGGAGAGACCCAGTACTTC. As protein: CASSLSGETQYF.

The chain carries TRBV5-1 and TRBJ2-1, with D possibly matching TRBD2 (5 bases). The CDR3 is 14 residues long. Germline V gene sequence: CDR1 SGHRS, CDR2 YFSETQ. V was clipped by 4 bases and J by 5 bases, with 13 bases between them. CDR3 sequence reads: CASSRTGLNNEQFF. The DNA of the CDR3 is TGCGCCAGCAGCAGAACGGGGTTAAACAATGAGCAGTTCTTC.

CDR3 sequence: CASSPPTAPTGELFF. CDR3 sequence (DNA): TGTGCCAGCAGTCCCCCGACAGCTCCCACCGGGGAGCTGTTTTTT. The gene calls are TRBV28 and TRBJ2-2; D possibly corresponds to TRBD1 (5 bases). Looked up from germline, CDR1 is MDHEN and CDR2 is SYDVKM. The CDR3 is made up of 15 amino acids. V was shortened by 5 bases and J by 4 bases, with 14 bases between the two germline ends.

The chain's CDR3 is CASSQHRDVNEQFF. DNA for the CDR3: TGTGCCAGCAGCCAGCACCGGGACGTTAATGAGCAGTTCTTC. The chain recombines TRBV7-3 with TRBJ2-1, with D perhaps given as TRBD1 or TRBD2 (5 bases each). The germline V gene encodes CDR1 SGHTA and CDR2 FQGTGA. The CDR3 is made up of 14 amino acids. V dropped 5 bases and J dropped 7 bases, with 15 bases sitting between them.

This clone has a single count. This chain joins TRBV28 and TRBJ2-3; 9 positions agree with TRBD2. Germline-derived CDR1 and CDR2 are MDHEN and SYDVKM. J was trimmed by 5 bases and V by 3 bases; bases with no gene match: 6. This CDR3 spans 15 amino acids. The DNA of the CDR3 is TGTGCCAGCAGTTTGGCTAGCGGGATAGTAGATACGCAGTATTTT. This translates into CASSLASGIVDTQYF.

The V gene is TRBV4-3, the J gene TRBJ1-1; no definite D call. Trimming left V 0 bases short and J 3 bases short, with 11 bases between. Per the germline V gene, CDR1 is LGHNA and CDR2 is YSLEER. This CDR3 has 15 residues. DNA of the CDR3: TGCGCCAGCAGCCAAGACCAGCGAGTCCACACTGAAGCTTTCTTT. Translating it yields CASSQDQRVHTEAFF.

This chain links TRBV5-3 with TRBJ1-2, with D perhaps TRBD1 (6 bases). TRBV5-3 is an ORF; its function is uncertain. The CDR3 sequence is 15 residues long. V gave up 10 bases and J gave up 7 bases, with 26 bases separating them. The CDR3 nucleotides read TGTGCCGCGCACCTAGACAGGTCCCCAAGGGGTGGCTACACCTTC. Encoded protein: CAAHLDRSPRGGYTF.

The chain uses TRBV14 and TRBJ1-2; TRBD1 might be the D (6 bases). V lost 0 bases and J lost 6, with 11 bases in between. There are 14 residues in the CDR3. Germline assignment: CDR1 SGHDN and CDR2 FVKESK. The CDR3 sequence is CASSQDRGNNGYTF. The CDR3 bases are TGTGCCAGCAGCCAAGATAGGGGGAACAATGGCTACACCTTC.

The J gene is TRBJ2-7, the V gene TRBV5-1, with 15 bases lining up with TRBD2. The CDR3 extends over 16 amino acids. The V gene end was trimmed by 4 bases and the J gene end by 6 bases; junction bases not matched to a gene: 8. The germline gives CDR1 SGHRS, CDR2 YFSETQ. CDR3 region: CASSRRGTSGRLEQYF. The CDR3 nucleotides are TGCGCCAGCAGCCGCCGTGGGACTAGCGGGAGGCTCGAGCAGTACTTC.

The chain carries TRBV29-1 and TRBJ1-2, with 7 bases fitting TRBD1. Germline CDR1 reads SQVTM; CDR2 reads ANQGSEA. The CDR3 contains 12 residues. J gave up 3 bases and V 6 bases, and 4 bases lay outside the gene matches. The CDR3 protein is CSVPGQHYGYTF. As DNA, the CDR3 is TGCAGCGTCCCGGGACAGCACTATGGCTACACCTTC.

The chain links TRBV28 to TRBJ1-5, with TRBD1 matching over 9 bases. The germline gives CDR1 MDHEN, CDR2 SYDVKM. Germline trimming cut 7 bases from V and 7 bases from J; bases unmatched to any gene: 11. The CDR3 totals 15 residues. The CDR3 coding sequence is TGTGCCAGCAAAATCCGGGACAGGGTGCTCCAGCCCCAGCATTTT. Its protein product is CASKIRDRVLQPQHF.

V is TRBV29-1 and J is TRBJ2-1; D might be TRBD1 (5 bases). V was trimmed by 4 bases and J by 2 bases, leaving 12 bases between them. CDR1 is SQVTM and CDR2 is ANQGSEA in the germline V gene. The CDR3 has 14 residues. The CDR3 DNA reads TGCAGCGTTGCGGGCAGGGCAGCCTACAATGAGCAGTTCTTC. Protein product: CSVAGRAAYNEQFF.

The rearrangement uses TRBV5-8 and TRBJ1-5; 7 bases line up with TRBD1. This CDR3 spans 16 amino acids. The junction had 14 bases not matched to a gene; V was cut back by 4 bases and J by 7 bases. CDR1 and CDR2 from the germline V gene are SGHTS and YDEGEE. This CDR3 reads CASSGIDRADRQPQHF. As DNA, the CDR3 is TGTGCCAGCAGCGGTATTGACAGGGCGGATAGGCAGCCCCAGCATTTT.

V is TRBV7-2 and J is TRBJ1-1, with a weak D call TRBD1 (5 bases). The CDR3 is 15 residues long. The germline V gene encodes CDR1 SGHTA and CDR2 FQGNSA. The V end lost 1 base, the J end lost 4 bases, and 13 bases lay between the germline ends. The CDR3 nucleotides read TGTGCCAGCAGCTTAGAAGCTGGCGGGGCCACTGAAGCTTTCTTT. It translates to CASSLEAGGATEAFF.

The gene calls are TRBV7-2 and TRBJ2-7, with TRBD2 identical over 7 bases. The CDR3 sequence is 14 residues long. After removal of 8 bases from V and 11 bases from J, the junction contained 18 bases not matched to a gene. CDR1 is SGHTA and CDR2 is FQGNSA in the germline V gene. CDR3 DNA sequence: TGTGCCAGCTGCCCCCTGCTTGGGACTACAGAGAAGTACTTC. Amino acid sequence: CASCPLLGTTEKYF.

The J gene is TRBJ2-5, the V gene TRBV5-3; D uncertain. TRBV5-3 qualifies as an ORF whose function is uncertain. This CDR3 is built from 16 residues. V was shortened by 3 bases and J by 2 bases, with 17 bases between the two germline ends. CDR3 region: CARSSPRPGSQETQYF. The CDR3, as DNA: TGTGCCAGAAGCTCGCCCCGCCCCGGCAGTCAAGAGACCCAGTACTTC.